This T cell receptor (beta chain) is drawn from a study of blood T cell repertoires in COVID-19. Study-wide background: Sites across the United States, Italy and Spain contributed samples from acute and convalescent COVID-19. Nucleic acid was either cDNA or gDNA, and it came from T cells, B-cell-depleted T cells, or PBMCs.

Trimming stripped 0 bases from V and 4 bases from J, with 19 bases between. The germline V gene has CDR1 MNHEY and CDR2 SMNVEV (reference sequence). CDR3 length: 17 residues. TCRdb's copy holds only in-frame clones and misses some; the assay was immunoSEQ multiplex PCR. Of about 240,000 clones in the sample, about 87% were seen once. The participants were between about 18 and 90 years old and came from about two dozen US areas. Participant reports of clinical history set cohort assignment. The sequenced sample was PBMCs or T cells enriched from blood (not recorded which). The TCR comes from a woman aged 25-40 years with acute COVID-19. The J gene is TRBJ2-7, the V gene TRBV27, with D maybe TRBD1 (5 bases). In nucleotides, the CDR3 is TGTGCCAGCAGTTTATCGCATATGAAACAGGCCTTTTACGAGCAGTACTTC. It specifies CASSLSHMKQAFYEQYF.